A selection of T cell receptor beta chains follows, all from one sample in a study of T-cell memory formation after mild COVID-19. TCRdb redid the calling of the 5' RACE reads with MiXCR, one entry per CDR3 protein. The sample gives 300,000 to 400,000 distinct CDR3 sequences, approximately 14% of which show up once; 20% to 25% is in the top ten. Sequenced: PBMCs or a T cell subset sorted from them (not recorded which). These receptors were collected from a man aged 18 to 30 who had mild COVID-19 (a few samples of this study predate the infection). Cell type and time point are not known. Both conserved end residues are part of each CDR3. The D gene is left open where the match is weak. Size tells how often a clone was seen (once, few, many) or the class of an expanded clone, and some rows leave it out.

NA	TRBD2	16	TRBV2	TRBJ2-5	CASIRLAGGRLETQYF	TGTGCCAGCATTCGACTAGCGGGGGGTCGGTTAGAGACCCAGTACTTC
NA	NA	15	TRBV5-1	TRBJ1-1	CASSLASRGGTEAFF	TGCGCCAGCAGCTTGGCCTCTAGAGGGGGCACTGAAGCTTTCTTT
few	NA	13	TRBV6-5	TRBJ2-7	CASSYSDGIEQYF	TGTGCCAGCAGTTACTCGGACGGGATCGAGCAGTACTTC
NA	NA	15	TRBV7-2	TRBJ2-5	CASSPHGERAETQYF	TGTGCCAGCAGCCCCCACGGCGAGAGGGCAGAGACCCAGTACTTC
NA	NA	14	TRBV6-2/TRBV6-3	TRBJ1-5	CASTQNRVRQPQHF	TGTGCCAGCACTCAAAACAGGGTGCGTCAGCCCCAGCATTTT
few	NA	13	TRBV7-9	TRBJ1-1	CASSLRDRGEAFF	TGTGCCAGCAGCTTACGGGATCGGGGTGAAGCTTTCTTT
few	TRBD1	14	TRBV7-2	TRBJ2-3	CASIRTGPADTQYF	TGTGCCAGCATCCGGACAGGGCCAGCAGATACGCAGTATTTT
NA	NA	13	TRBV12-3/TRBV12-4	TRBJ2-5	CASYRGEGETQYF	TGTGCCAGCTATCGAGGGGAAGGAGAGACCCAGTACTTC
many	TRBD1	14	TRBV10-3	TRBJ2-5	CAIRGQGTLETQYF	TGTGCCATCAGAGGACAGGGGACGCTGGAGACCCAGTACTTC
few	NA	13	TRBV11-2	TRBJ2-2	CASSLRHTGELFF	TGTGCCAGCAGCTTAAGGCACACCGGGGAGCTGTTTTTT
NA	TRBD1	18	TRBV7-2	TRBJ1-5	CASSPFGQGRLGNQPQHF	TGTGCCAGCAGCCCTTTCGGACAGGGTCGGTTGGGCAATCAGCCCCAGCATTTT
NA	NA	17	TRBV12-3/TRBV12-4	TRBJ1-5	CASSLRGTTYSNQPQHF	TGTGCCAGCAGTTTACGCGGGACAACTTATAGCAATCAGCCCCAGCATTTT
NA	NA	14	TRBV7-2	TRBJ2-6	CASSPTPGANVLTF	TGTGCCAGCAGCCCCACCCCCGGGGCCAACGTCCTGACTTTC
NA	NA	12	TRBV5-1	TRBJ2-1	CASSLTDREQFF	TGCGCCAGCAGCTTGACAGACCGTGAGCAGTTCTTC
few	TRBD1	15	TRBV28	TRBJ2-1	CASSLLGQDSNEQFF	TGTGCCAGCAGTTTATTGGGACAGGATAGCAATGAGCAGTTCTTC
NA	TRBD2	15	TRBV20-1	TRBJ2-5	CSARDAAGGQETQYF	TGCAGTGCTAGAGATGCGGCGGGGGGACAAGAGACCCAGTACTTC
few	NA	14	TRBV6-2/TRBV6-3	TRBJ2-4	CASNLNVAQNIQYF	TGTGCCAGCAACCTGAATGTAGCACAAAACATTCAGTACTTC